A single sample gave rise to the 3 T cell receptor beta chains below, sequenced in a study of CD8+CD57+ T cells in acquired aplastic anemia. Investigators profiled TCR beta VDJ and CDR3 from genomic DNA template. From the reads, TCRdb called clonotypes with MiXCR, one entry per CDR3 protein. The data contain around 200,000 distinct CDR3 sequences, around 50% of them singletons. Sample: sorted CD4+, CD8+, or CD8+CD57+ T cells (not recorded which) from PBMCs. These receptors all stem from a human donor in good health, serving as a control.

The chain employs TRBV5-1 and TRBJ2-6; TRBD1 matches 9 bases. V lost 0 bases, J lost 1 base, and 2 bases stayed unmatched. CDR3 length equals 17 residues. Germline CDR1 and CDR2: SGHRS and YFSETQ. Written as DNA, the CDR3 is TGCGCCAGCAGCTTGGGTGGACAGGGGTCTGGGGCCAACGTCCTGACTTTC. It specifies CASSLGGQGSGANVLTF.

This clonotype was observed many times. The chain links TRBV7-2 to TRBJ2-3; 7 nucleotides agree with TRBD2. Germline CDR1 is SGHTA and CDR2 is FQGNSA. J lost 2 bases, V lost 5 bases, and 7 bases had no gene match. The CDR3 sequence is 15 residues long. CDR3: CASSRDYLTTDTQYF. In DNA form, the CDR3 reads TGTGCCAGCAGCCGGGACTACCTAACCACAGATACGCAGTATTTT.

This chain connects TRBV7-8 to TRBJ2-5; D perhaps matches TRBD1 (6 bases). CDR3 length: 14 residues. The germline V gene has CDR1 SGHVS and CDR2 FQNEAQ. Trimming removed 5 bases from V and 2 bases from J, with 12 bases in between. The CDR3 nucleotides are TGTGCCAGCAGCCTCGGACAGCCTCAAGAGACCCAGTACTTC. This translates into CASSLGQPQETQYF.